The 18 T cell receptor beta chains reported below all come from one sample, sequenced in a study of T cells in Graves' hyperthyroidism and ophthalmopathy. RNA transcripts gave rise to amplified TCR beta CDR3 regions. The TCR CDR3 first-round RT-PCR relied on the HTBI primer set. TCRdb redid the calling of the multiplex PCR reads with MiXCR, one entry per CDR3 protein. The sample has approximately 640,000 distinct CDR3 sequences; roughly 15% are singletons. The sequenced sample was blood. The receptors derive from a woman aged 25 to 39 with Graves' hyperthyroidism.

The table lists this clonotype with a few counts. This chain connects TRBV30 to TRBJ1-1; D not resolved. Per the germline V gene, CDR1 is GTSNPN and CDR2 is SVGIG (reference sequence). The CDR3 loop spans 12 amino acids. Trimming pared 4 bases from V and 3 bases from J, leaving 9 bases between. The CDR3 bases are TGTGCCTGGAATTTCGACGACACTGAAGCTTTCTTT. This encodes CAWNFDDTEAFF. Looking up the rest from reference TRBV30 and TRBJ1-1 gives the full variable domain: SQTIHQWPATLVQPVGSPLSLECTVEGTSNPNLYWYRQAAGRGLQLLFYSVGIGQISSEVPQNLSASRPQDRQFILSSKKLLLSDSGFYLCAWNFDDTEAFFGQGTRLTVV.

This clonotype was recorded at least ten times. The genes are TRBV18 and TRBJ2-1; 10 bases agree with TRBD1. Germline CDR1 reads KGHSH; CDR2 reads LQKENI. The CDR3 contains 13 residues. Trimming at V came to 2 bases and at J to 8 bases, leaving 0 bases not matched to a gene. CDR3 bases: TGTGCCAGCTCACCAGGGACAGGGGATGAGCAGTTCTTC. Amino acid sequence: CASSPGTGDEQFF.

This clonotype was seen many times. The V and J genes are TRBV6-1 and TRBJ2-3, with 8 nucleotides matching TRBD2. The J segment lost 4 bases and the V segment lost 7 bases, leaving 7 bases of the junction unmatched. Germline V CDR1 and CDR2: MNHNS, SASEGT. The CDR3 spans 14 residues. The DNA of the CDR3 is TGTGCCAGCACAGAGCGGGAGTTCGCAGATACGCAGTATTTT. It yields the protein CASTEREFADTQYF.

This clonotype has ten or more counts. The rearrangement links TRBV12-3 or TRBV12-4 to TRBJ1-2; the D gene is possibly TRBD1 (5 bases). The CDR3 has 14 amino acids. V lost 8 bases and J 3 bases, leaving 16 bases between the germline ends. The CDR3 region has the DNA TGTGCCAGCTCCTGGGGCCGGGAGCACTATGGCTACACCTTC. Amino acids: CASSWGREHYGYTF.

Ten or more counts support this clonotype. The V gene is TRBV2, the J gene TRBJ2-7; D may match TRBD1 or TRBD2 (5 bases each). CDR1 and CDR2 (germline): SNHLY, FYNNEI. V lost 2 bases and J lost 3, with 11 bases in between. This CDR3 contains 14 residues. The DNA of the CDR3 is TGTGCCAGCAGTGAACAGGGACGGAACTACGAGCAGTACTTC. It specifies CASSEQGRNYEQYF.

In its sample, this clonotype was seen many times. The chain recombines TRBV30 with TRBJ1-3; D gene uncertain. Germline CDR1 GTSNPN, CDR2 SVGIG (reference sequence). The V and J ends lost 0 bases and 0 bases respectively, with 6 bases between them. The CDR3 contains 14 residues. The CDR3 bases are TGTGCCTGGAGTGTCACTAGCTCTGGAAACACCATATATTTT. It codes for CAWSVTSSGNTIYF.

This sequence joins TRBV7-3 and TRBJ2-7, with 14 positions matching TRBD2. V lost 4 bases, J lost 6 bases, and 8 bases stayed unmatched. The CDR3 is 16 amino acids. CDR1 is SGHTA, CDR2 FQGTGA, per germline. The CDR3 DNA follows: TGTGCCAGCAGCTCAGGACTAGCGGGAGGATCTACCGAGCAGTACTTC. As protein: CASSSGLAGGSTEQYF.

As for this clonotype: This likely comes from a read error, as the CDR3 has no conserved phenylalanine or tryptophan at its end. The rearrangement links TRBV13 to TRBJ2-7; D is possibly TRBD2 (7 bases). The V end was cut by 5 bases, the J end by 3 bases, with 17 bases between. The CDR3 loop spans 15 amino acids. The V gene's germline CDR1 is PRHDT and CDR2 FYEKMQ (reference sequence). The CDR3 spells CASSVAEGGGYEQYL. The CDR3 DNA follows: TGTGCCAGCAGCGTAGCGGAGGGGGGGGGCTACGAGCAGTACCTC.

Regarding this clonotype: A much more abundant neighbour one base away suggests this may be a read error. CDR3 DNA: TGTGCCAGCACCCCGGGGCCTCGGAGGGAGACCCAGTACTTC. Its translation: CASTPGPRRETQYF. The chain couples TRBV13 to TRBJ2-5; possibly TRBD1 or TRBD2 for D (5 bases each). Trimming removed 7 bases from V and 5 bases from J, with 17 bases in between. The CDR3 spans 14 residues. Germline V gene sequence: CDR1 PRHDT, CDR2 FYEKMQ (reference sequence).

This clonotype was observed many times. The chain joins TRBV20-1 to TRBJ2-1; D is unresolved. The germline CDR1 and CDR2 sequences are DFQATT and SNEGSKA (reference sequence). V was pared by 6 bases and J by 6 bases, with 21 bases between. The CDR3 runs 15 residues. This chain's CDR3 is CSAPPVRSYGNEQFF. CDR3 DNA: TGCAGTGCACCCCCGGTTAGGAGCTACGGCAATGAGCAGTTCTTC.

This clonotype appeared a few times. This chain links TRBV14 with TRBJ2-3; TRBD2 aligns across 13 bases. The germline CDR1 and CDR2 sequences are SGHDN and FVKESK. With V trimmed by 3 bases and J by 1 base, 4 bases remained unmatched. The CDR3 is made up of 17 amino acids. The CDR3 nucleotides read TGTGCCAGCAGCCACCGACTAGCGGGAGGTCGCACAGATACGCAGTATTTT. Its protein is CASSHRLAGGRTDTQYF.

This clonotype appeared many times. This rearrangement joins TRBV5-1 to TRBJ2-1; 8 bases line up with TRBD1. The CDR3 has 15 residues. CDR1 is SGHRS, CDR2 YFSETQ, per germline. Trimming removed 4 bases from V and 5 bases from J; junction bases left unmatched: 8. The CDR3 region is CASSLNGQGNNEQFF. DNA of the CDR3: TGCGCCAGCAGCCTAAACGGACAGGGAAACAATGAGCAGTTCTTC.

CDR3: CASSFGTGSGNTIYF. The CDR3 bases are TGTGCCAGCAGCTTCGGGACAGGGTCCGGAAACACCATATATTTT. This chain links TRBV5-5 with TRBJ1-3, with 9 bases aligning to TRBD1. J was trimmed by 4 bases and V by 2 bases; bases with no gene match: 4. The CDR3 covers 15 residues. Per the germline V gene, CDR1 is SGHKS and CDR2 is YYEKEE (reference sequence).

This clonotype was detected ten times or more. The rearrangement joins TRBV2 to TRBJ1-5; the D is unclear. The CDR3 loop spans 12 amino acids. V lost 6 bases and J lost 4, with 7 bases in between. The germline V gene encodes CDR1 SNHLY and CDR2 FYNNEI. CDR3 DNA: TGTGCCAGCAGACCGTTGAATCAGCCCCAGCATTTT. This sequence encodes CASRPLNQPQHF.

The CDR3 region is CSAREIRPGDLAGWEETQYF. The CDR3, as DNA: TGCAGTGCTAGAGAGATCCGACCGGGGGACTTAGCGGGATGGGAAGAGACCCAGTACTTC. This chain joins TRBV20-1 and TRBJ2-5, with 8 bases fitting TRBD2. CDR3 size: 20 residues. J was trimmed by 3 bases and V by 0 bases; bases with no gene match: 21. Germline V lookup: CDR1 DFQATT, CDR2 SNEGSKA (reference sequence).

The chain has TRBV11-1 and TRBJ2-7; 7 positions match TRBD1. CDR1 is SGHAT and CDR2 is FQDESV in the germline V gene (reference sequence). V lost 3 bases and J lost 6; bases outside the gene matches: 8. CDR3 length: 14 residues. Here the CDR3 reads CASSFRQGLGEQYF. The CDR3 nucleotides read TGTGCCAGCAGCTTCAGACAGGGTTTGGGCGAGCAGTACTTC.

In its sample, this clonotype was seen a few times. The chain combines TRBV5-8 with TRBJ2-1; TRBD2 is a possible D gene (5 bases). The CDR3 consists of 12 residues. CDR1 is SGHTS and CDR2 is YDEGEE in the germline V gene. V lost 0 bases to trimming and J lost 13 bases, with 11 bases between them. This CDR3 is CASSLARTGQFF. The CDR3 DNA is TGTGCCAGCAGCTTGGCTAGAACGGGACAGTTCTTC.

This chain links TRBV12-3 or TRBV12-4 with TRBJ2-1, with 12 nucleotides matching TRBD2. V lost 0 bases, J lost 15 bases, and 6 bases stayed unmatched. CDR3 length equals 14 residues. CDR3 nucleotide sequence: TGTGCCAGCAGTTTAGCCGGCCCTAGCGGGAGGGGGTTCTTC. Translated, it gives CASSLAGPSGRGFF.